Each of the 5 T cell receptor beta chains below was sequenced from the same sample in a study of vaccination and CD4 T cells after COVID-19. The time point was: late sampling 161 to 241 days after vaccination in a few convalescent patients. From the PCR reads, TCRdb called clonotypes with MiXCR, one entry per CDR3 protein. The sample contains 28,000 or so distinct CDR3 sequences, 50% of which appear only once. The sequencing here drew on CD4+ T cells from blood, taken about 7 months after SARS-CoV-2 vaccination. Receptors were obtained from a human donor who had recovered from COVID-19.

The V gene is TRBV5-4, the J gene TRBJ2-5; 8 nucleotides align to TRBD1. This CDR3 comprises 15 residues. V lost 0 bases and J lost 6; bases outside the gene matches: 7. From germline, CDR1 is SGHNT and CDR2 YYREEE (reference sequence). CDR3 residues: CASSLESGGMKTQYF. The DNA of the CDR3 is TGTGCCAGCAGCTTGGAGTCAGGGGGCATGAAGACCCAGTACTTC.

J is TRBJ2-1 and V is TRBV15; TRBD2 aligns across 8 bases. This CDR3 contains 15 residues. V lost 0 bases, J lost 4 bases, and 2 bases stayed unmatched. Germline CDR1 reads LNHNV; CDR2 reads YYDKDF (reference sequence). CDR3 sequence (DNA): TGTGCCACCAGCAGAGATGGCGGGAGGTACAATGAGCAGTTCTTC. As protein: CATSRDGGRYNEQFF.

As DNA, the CDR3 is TGTGCCAGCAGCTCCCAGGGGAACACTGAAGCTTTCTTT. Protein sequence: CASSSQGNTEAFF. The chain carries TRBV11-2 and TRBJ1-1, with TRBD1 as a possible D gene (5 bases). Deletions cut 4 bases from V and 1 base from J, with 7 bases between. This CDR3 has 13 amino acids. Germline values: CDR1 SGHAT, CDR2 FQNNGV. The full variable domain, completed using reference TRBV11-2 and TRBJ1-1, is EAGVAQSPRYKIIEKRQSVAFWCNPISGHATLYWYQQILGQGPKLLIQFQNNGVVDDSQLPKDRFSAERLKGVDSTLKIQPAKLEDSAVYLCASSSQGNTEAFFGQGTRLTVV.

The V call is TRBV6-1, the J call TRBJ2-3; 11 bases are shared with TRBD2. This CDR3 has 17 residues. V trimming: 6 bases; J trimming: 4 bases; junction bases outside the gene matches: 12. CDR1 is MNHNS and CDR2 is SASEGT in the germline V gene. The CDR3 loop is CASSPRLAGNPPDTQYF. In DNA, the CDR3 is TGTGCCAGCAGCCCGAGACTAGCGGGAAACCCCCCAGATACGCAGTATTTT.

Turning to this clonotype: An end of the junction differs from the germline gene, which may be a read error. CDR3 DNA sequence: TGTGCCAGCAGCCCGGGCGGGAGGGGCGAAGGTGACTTC. This gives the protein CASSPGGRGEGDF. V usage is TRBV25-1 and J usage is TRBJ2-4, with 9 bases matching TRBD2. The CDR3 runs to 13 residues. Germline assignment: CDR1 MGHDK and CDR2 SYGVNS.